This T cell receptor (beta chain) was observed in a study of CD8+ T cells in alopecia areata. Peripheral blood samples and lesional scalp punch biopsies were obtained from alopecia areata patients. V gave up 4 bases and J gave up 3 bases, with 13 bases separating them. The CDR3 totals 15 residues. Germline-derived CDR1 and CDR2 are SGHTA and FQGNSA. cDNA serving as the sequencing template came from extracted, reverse transcribed RNA. Here immunoSEQ multiplex PCR was the method, and the copy in TCRdb shows in-frame clones only, minus some. The top ten clones hold about 1.5% of a sample with some 180,000 clones, roughly 65% of them seen once.

The rearrangement uses TRBV7-2 and TRBJ1-5; D not certain. The receptor was isolated from a human donor with alopecia areata. This specimen was CD4+ T cells sorted from blood, taken at week 0. The CDR3 sequence is CASSYYTEFNQPQHF. The CDR3 DNA follows: TGTGCCAGCAGCTATTATACAGAGTTCAATCAGCCCCAGCATTTT.